This entry is about one TCR beta chain. Its antigen is unknown. Germline trimming cut 0 bases from V and 5 bases from J; bases unmatched to any gene: 9. CDR1 and CDR2 (germline): SGHNT, YYREEE (reference sequence). The CDR3 runs to 16 residues. Method: immunoSEQ multiplex PCR; TCRdb's copy keeps in-frame clones and lacks some. The data show about 53,000 clones, with around 83% seen just once and approximately 19% held by the top ten. These data originate in a study of identifying expanded T cells in peripheral blood. Findings and caveats of the study: Clone count variance between roughly 2-week samples rose with total template count.

Sequenced: blood. The rearrangement joins TRBV5-4 to TRBJ2-7; TRBD2 matches at 9 bases. The sequence was obtained from a person between 18 and 70 years old in good health. The CDR3, as DNA: TGTGCCAGCAGCTTGGGTGCGGGAGGGTCCAGTAACGAGCAGTACTTC. Amino acids: CASSLGAGGSSNEQYF.